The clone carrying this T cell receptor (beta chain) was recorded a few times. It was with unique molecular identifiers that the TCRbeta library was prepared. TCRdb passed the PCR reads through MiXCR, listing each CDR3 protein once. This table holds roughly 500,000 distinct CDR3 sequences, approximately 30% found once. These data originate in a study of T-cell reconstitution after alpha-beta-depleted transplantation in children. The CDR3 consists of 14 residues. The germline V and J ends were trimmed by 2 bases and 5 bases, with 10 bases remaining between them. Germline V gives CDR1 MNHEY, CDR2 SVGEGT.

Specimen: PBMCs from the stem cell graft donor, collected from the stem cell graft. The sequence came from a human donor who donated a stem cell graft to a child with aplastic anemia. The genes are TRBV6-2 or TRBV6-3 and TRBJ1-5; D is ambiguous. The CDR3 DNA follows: TGTGCCAGCAGTTACATGAGTCTCGATCAGCCCCAGCATTTT. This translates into CASSYMSLDQPQHF.